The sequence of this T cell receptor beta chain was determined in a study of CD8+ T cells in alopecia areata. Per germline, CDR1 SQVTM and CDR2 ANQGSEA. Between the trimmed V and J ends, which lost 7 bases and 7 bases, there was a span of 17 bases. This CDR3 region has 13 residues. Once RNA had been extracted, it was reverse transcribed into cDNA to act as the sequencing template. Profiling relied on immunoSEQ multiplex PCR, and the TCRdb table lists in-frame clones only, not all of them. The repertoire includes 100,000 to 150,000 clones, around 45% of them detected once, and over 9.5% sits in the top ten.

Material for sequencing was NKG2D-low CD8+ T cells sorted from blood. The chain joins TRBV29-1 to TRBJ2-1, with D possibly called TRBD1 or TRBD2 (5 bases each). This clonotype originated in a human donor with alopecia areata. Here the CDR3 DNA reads TGCAGCGCTTACCCAACGAGGGGTAATGAGCAGTTCTTC. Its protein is CSAYPTRGNEQFF.